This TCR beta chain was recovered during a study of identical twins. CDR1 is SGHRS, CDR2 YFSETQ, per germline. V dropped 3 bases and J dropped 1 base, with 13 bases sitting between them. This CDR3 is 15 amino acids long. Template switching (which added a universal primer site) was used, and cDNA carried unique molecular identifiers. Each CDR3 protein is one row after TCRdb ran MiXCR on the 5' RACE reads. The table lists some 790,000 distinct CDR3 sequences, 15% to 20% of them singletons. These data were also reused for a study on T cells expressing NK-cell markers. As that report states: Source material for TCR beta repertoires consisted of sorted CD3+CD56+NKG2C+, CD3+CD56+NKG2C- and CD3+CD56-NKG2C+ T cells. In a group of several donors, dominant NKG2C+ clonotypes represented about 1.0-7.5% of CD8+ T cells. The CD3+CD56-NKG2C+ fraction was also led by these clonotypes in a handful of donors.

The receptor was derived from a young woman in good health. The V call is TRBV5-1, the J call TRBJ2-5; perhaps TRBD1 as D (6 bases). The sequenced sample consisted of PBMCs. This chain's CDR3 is CASSWGTGTQETQYF. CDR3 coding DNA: TGCGCCAGCAGCTGGGGAACAGGGACCCAAGAGACCCAGTACTTC.